These T cell receptor beta chains were read from a single sample in a study of T cell repertoires in cytomegalovirus infection. These receptors have no identified antigens. TCRdb used MiXCR to reprocess the reads, holding one entry per CDR3 protein. The sample includes approximately 150,000 distinct CDR3 sequences, about 22% of them seen just once. This specimen was CD8+ T cells from cultured PBMCs, taken from culture after CMV antigen stimulation. Receptors were obtained from a human donor in good health (CMV status not recorded). Some clones in this sample may be carry-over from other donors' samples. Both conserved end residues are part of each CDR3. The order of the fields is J gene, V gene, clone size, D gene, CDR3 DNA, CDR3 protein. A D gene is named only where the DNA matches it firmly. Rows may omit the clone size; those that give it use once, few, many or a size class.

TRBJ2-5 TRBV6-8 few - TGTGCCAGCAGTACTTTGGGGACCCAGTACTTC CASSTLGTQYF
TRBJ1-1 TRBV7-9 few - TGTGCCAGCAGCTTAGAGGGATCCATGAACACTGAAGCTTTCTTT CASSLEGSMNTEAFF
TRBJ1-1 TRBV4-1 - TRBD1 TGCGCCAGCAGCCAGCGCCGGGACAGGGGTAAGACTGAAGCTTTCTTT CASSQRRDRGKTEAFF
TRBJ2-2 TRBV6-8 few - TGTGCCAGCGGTCGGGGGCCGGAGCTGTTTTTT CASGRGPELFF
TRBJ2-3 TRBV7-2 - TRBD1 TGTGCCAGCAACACCGGGACAGGGGAAGATACGCAGTATTTT CASNTGTGEDTQYF
TRBJ2-7 TRBV4-1 few - TGCGCCAGCAGCCAAGACTTAGGAACAGCCGAGCAGTACTTC CASSQDLGTAEQYF
TRBJ1-3 TRBV29-1 many - TGCAGCGTGGAGGGGGACGAAAACACCATATATTTT CSVEGDENTIYF
TRBJ1-1 TRBV12-3/TRBV12-4 many - TGTGCCAGCAGTTTTGGCACTGAAGCTTTCTTT CASSFGTEAFF
TRBJ1-2 TRBV7-2 few - TGTGCCAGCAGCCCTCTCACTCTTAACTATGGCTACACCTTC CASSPLTLNYGYTF
TRBJ2-7 TRBV2 few TRBD1 TGTGCCAAGAGAGGGGGACAGGGCGATGACGAGCAGTACTTC CAKRGGQGDDEQYF
TRBJ2-1 TRBV6-2/TRBV6-3 - TRBD2 TGTGCCACCCTAGCGGGGTCTGAGCAGTTCTTC CATLAGSEQFF
TRBJ2-7 TRBV20-1 - - TGCAGTGTCAACACACTAGGCAGAGTCTACGAGCAGTACTTC CSVNTLGRVYEQYF
TRBJ1-3 TRBV7-9 - - TGTGCCAGCAGCTTTTTAACCGGACCCGAGCTCTCTACTGGAAACACCATATATTTT CASSFLTGPELSTGNTIYF
TRBJ2-1 TRBV5-5 - TRBD2 TGTGCCAGCAGCTTGCGGCTAGCGGGGGCTCGTGAGCAGTTCTTC CASSLRLAGAREQFF
TRBJ2-3 TRBV7-8 few - TGTGCCAGCAGCTCGGGGTTTTCCCGCACAGATACGCAGTATTTT CASSSGFSRTDTQYF
TRBJ1-2 TRBV19 - - TGTGCCAGTAGTATCATGGCGAGTGACTATGGCTACACCTTC CASSIMASDYGYTF
TRBJ1-3 TRBV20-1 many TRBD1 TGCAGTGCCCCGACAGGGGGAAACACCATATATTTT CSAPTGGNTIYF
TRBJ2-7 TRBV4-1 - - TGCGCCAGCAGCCAAGGCATAGACAAGGGGTGGGAGCAGTACTTC CASSQGIDKGWEQYF
TRBJ1-3 TRBV4-1 - - TGCGCCAGCGGCCCGAGGGGGGGGCTTGGAAACACCATATATTTT CASGPRGGLGNTIYF
TRBJ1-1 TRBV6-2/TRBV6-3 few - TGTGCCAGCACCGACAGGAACACTGAAGCTTTCTTT CASTDRNTEAFF
TRBJ2-2 TRBV5-5 - - TGTGCCGGGGGGAGAGACACCGGGGAGCTGTTTTTT CAGGRDTGELFF
TRBJ2-1 TRBV7-6 few - TGTGCCAGCAGCTTAGGATCTAATGAGCAGTTCTTC CASSLGSNEQFF
TRBJ2-7 TRBV28 - TRBD1 TGTGCCAGCAGCCTGGGGACAGGGGGCCAGTACTTC CASSLGTGGQYF
TRBJ1-2 TRBV6-5 - - TGTGCCACCCATGGGAGAGGGAACTATGGCTACACCTTC CATHGRGNYGYTF
TRBJ2-7 TRBV6-6 many TRBD2 TGTGCCAGCAGTGAACCGGGACTAGCGGGTATATACGAGCAGTACTTC CASSEPGLAGIYEQYF
TRBJ2-7 TRBV27 few TRBD2 TGTGCCAGCTCCCACCCGGGGGGATCCTACGAGCAGTACTTC CASSHPGGSYEQYF
TRBJ2-7 TRBV4-3 - TRBD1 TGCGCCAGCAGCCAAGGGACAGGACGCTACGAGCAGTACTTC CASSQGTGRYEQYF
TRBJ2-1 TRBV7-2 few TRBD2 TGTGCCAGCAGCTCCTCTAGCGGGGGGCCGCAGTTCTTC CASSSSSGGPQFF
TRBJ2-3 TRBV6-5 - - TGTGCCAGCAGTTCAGGGCCCCTCGCAGGCTCAGATACGCAGTATTTT CASSSGPLAGSDTQYF
TRBJ2-3 TRBV15 - TRBD2 TGTGCCACCAGCAGGACTAGCGGGGGGGCCGATACGCAGTATTTT CATSRTSGGADTQYF
TRBJ2-1 TRBV11-2 many - TGTGCCAGCAGCCCGGAGGGGGTGGAACTAGCAAATGAGCAGTTCTTC CASSPEGVELANEQFF
TRBJ1-6 TRBV7-2 - TRBD1 TGTGCCAGCAGCTTCCGGGACAGCCATAATTCACCCCTCCACTTT CASSFRDSHNSPLHF
TRBJ1-1 TRBV7-2 few - TGTGCCAGCAGCTCAACAGGCCACCGGGGCCAGGAGGGAGCTTTCTTT CASSSTGHRGQEGAFF
TRBJ1-6 TRBV7-8 few - TGTGCCAGCAGCTTAGCGACCCGCGAGGTTTATAATTCACCCCTCCACTTT CASSLATREVYNSPLHF
TRBJ2-2 TRBV9 few - TGTGCCAGCAGCGTAGAGGGCCTTGGGCTCGGGGAGCTGTTTTTT CASSVEGLGLGELFF
TRBJ2-3 TRBV6-2/TRBV6-3 - - TGTGCCAGCAGTTACACAGGGTTCACAGATACGCAGTATTTT CASSYTGFTDTQYF
TRBJ2-1 TRBV6-1 - - TGTGCCAGCAGTGATGTCTGGACTATTTACAATGAGCAGTTCTTC CASSDVWTIYNEQFF
TRBJ2-7 TRBV4-3 - TRBD2 TGCGCCAGCAGCCAAGAGCTAGCGGGGGTTCTTTACTACGAGCAGTACTTC CASSQELAGVLYYEQYF
TRBJ2-1 TRBV7-2 - - TGTGCCAGCAGCTTTAGTGGGGGTATCCCCCTGATCGGCAATGAGCAGTTCTTC CASSFSGGIPLIGNEQFF
TRBJ1-2 TRBV7-2 - - TGTGCCAGCGGGTACAGGCCCGAATACTATGGCTACACCTTC CASGYRPEYYGYTF
TRBJ1-2 TRBV2 few - TGTGCCAGAGAACGTCCTGTTTATGGCTACACCTTC CARERPVYGYTF
TRBJ2-7 TRBV7-2 few - TGTGCCAGCAGCCCCAACGGGGTGGGCGAGCAGTACTTC CASSPNGVGEQYF
TRBJ2-7 TRBV7-2 - TRBD1 TGTGCCAGCAGAAGTGGACAGGGGGCGAAGTTGGGGGAGCAGTACTTC CASRSGQGAKLGEQYF
TRBJ1-5 TRBV4-1 - - TGCGCCAGCAGCCAAGAGATGTGGGGAAATCAGCCCCAGCATTTT CASSQEMWGNQPQHF
TRBJ2-7 TRBV7-2 - TRBD1 TGTGCCAGCAGCTGGCCGGGACAGAACTACGAGCAGTACTTC CASSWPGQNYEQYF
TRBJ1-3 TRBV4-1 - - TGCGCCAGCAGCCAAGATTTTACGGGCCAGACGATCTTAGGCACCATATATTTT CASSQDFTGQTILGTIYF
TRBJ1-1 TRBV20-1 many - TGCAGTGCTAGTGCAGCGTCTGACACTGAAGCTTTCTTT CSASAASDTEAFF
TRBJ2-1 TRBV7-8 few TRBD2 TGTGCCAGCAGCTTCCCCCCGCGGGGGGCAGGGGAGGAGCAGTTCTTC CASSFPPRGAGEEQFF
TRBJ1-1 TRBV6-5 - - TGTGCCAGCAGTTACAACCCCTTGGTGTTGGACACTGAAGCTTTCTTT CASSYNPLVLDTEAFF
TRBJ1-2 TRBV11-2 - - TGTGCCAGCAGCTTAGTTCCCGTGTTTTCATATGGCTACACCTTC CASSLVPVFSYGYTF
TRBJ2-7 TRBV7-3 - TRBD2 TGTGCCAGCCCGGGGGCCAAGCAGACGGGACTAGCAGCCGAGCAGTACTTC CASPGAKQTGLAAEQYF
TRBJ2-7 TRBV4-1 few - TGCGCCAGCAGCCAAGAGGATGGAAGCTCCTACGAGCAGTACTTC CASSQEDGSSYEQYF